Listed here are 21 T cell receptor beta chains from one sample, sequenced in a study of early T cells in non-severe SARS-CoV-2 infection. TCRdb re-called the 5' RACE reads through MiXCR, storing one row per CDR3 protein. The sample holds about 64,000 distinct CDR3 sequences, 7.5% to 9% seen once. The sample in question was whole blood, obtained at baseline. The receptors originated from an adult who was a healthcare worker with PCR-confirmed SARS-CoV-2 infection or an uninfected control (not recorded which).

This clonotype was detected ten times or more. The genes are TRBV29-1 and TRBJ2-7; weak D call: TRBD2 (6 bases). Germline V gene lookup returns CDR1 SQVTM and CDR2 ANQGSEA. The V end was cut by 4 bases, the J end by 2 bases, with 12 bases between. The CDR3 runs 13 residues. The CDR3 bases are TGCAGCGTTGCGGGGGAAATCGCCTACGAGCAGTACTTC. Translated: CSVAGEIAYEQYF.

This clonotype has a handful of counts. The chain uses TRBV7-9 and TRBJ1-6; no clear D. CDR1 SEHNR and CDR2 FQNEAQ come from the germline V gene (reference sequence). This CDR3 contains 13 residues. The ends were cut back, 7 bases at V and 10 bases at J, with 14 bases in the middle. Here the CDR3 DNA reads TGTGCCAGCATGATGGATGAACGATCACCCCTCCACTTT. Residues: CASMMDERSPLHF.

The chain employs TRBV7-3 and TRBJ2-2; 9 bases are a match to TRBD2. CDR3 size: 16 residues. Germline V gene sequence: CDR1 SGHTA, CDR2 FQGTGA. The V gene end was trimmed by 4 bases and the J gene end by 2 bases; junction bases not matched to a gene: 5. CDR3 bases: TGTGCCAGCAGCTCCCGAGCGGGAGGAAACACCGGGGAGCTGTTTTTT. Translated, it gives CASSSRAGGNTGELFF.

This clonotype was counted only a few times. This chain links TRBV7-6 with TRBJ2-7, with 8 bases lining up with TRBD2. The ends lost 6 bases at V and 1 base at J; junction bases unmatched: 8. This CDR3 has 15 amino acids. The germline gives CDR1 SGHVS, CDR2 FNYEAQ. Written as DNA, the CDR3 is TGTGCCAGCAGTCAACCGGGACTAGAATCCTACGAGCAGTACTTC. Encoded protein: CASSQPGLESYEQYF. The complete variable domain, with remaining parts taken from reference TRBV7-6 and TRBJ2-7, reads GAGVSQSPRYKVTKRGQDVALRCDPISGHVSLYWYRQALGQGPEFLTYFNYEAQQDKSGLPNDRFSAERPEGSISTLTIQRTEQRDSAMYRCASSQPGLESYEQYFGPGTRLTVT.

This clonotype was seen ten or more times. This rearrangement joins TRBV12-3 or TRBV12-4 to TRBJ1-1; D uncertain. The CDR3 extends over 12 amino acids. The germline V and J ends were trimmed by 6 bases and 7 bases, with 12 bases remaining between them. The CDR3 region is CASSSDFGEAFF. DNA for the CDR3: TGTGCCAGCAGCTCTGATTTTGGTGAAGCTTTCTTT.

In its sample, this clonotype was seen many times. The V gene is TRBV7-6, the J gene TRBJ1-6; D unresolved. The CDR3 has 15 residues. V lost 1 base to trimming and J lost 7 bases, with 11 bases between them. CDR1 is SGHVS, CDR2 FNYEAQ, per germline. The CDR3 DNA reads TGTGCCAGCAGCTTAGAGGCGGATCGAAATTCACCCCTCCACTTT. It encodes CASSLEADRNSPLHF.

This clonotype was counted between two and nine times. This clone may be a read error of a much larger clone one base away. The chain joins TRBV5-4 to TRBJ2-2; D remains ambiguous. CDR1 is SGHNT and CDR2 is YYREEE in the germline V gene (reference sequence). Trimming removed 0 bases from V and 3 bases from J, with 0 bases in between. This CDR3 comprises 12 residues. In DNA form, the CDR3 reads TGTGCCAGCAGCTTGGACACCGGGGAGCTGTTTTTT. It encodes CASSLDTGELFF.

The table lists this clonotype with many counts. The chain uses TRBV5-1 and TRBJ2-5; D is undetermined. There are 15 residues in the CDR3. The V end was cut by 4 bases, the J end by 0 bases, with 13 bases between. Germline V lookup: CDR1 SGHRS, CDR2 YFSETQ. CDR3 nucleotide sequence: TGCGCCAGCAGCATTGGGTCCTCTAACCAAGAGACCCAGTACTTC. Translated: CASSIGSSNQETQYF.

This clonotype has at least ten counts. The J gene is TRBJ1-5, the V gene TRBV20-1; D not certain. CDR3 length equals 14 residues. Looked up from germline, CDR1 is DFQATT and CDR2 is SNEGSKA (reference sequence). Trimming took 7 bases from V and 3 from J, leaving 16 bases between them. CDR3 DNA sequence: TGCAGTGTCGCCCCCCGGGCCACCAATCAGCCCCAGCATTTT. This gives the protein CSVAPRATNQPQHF.

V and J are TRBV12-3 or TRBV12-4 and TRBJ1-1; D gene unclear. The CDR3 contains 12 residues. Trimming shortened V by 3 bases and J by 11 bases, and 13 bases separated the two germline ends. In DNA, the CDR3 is TGTGCCAGCAGTTTTAGCCGTAACGTGGCTTTCTTT. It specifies CASSFSRNVAFF.

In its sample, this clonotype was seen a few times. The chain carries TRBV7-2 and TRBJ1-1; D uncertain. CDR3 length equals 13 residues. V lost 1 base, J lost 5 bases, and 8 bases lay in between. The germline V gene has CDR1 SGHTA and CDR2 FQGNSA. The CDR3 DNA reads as TGTGCCAGCAGCTTAGGAAGGGAAACTGAAGCTTTCTTT. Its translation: CASSLGRETEAFF.

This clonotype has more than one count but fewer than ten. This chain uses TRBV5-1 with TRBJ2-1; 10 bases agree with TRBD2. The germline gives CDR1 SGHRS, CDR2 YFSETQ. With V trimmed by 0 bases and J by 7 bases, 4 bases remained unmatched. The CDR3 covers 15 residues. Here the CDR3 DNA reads TGCGCCAGCAGCTTGGGGCTAGCGGGAGAAAATGAGCAGTTCTTC. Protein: CASSLGLAGENEQFF.

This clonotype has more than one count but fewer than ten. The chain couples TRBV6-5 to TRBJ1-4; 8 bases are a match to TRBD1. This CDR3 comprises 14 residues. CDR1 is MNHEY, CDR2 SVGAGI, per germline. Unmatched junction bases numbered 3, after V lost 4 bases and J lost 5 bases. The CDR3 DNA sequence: TGTGCCAGCAGTTCGAGACAGGGGAATGAAAAACTGTTTTTT. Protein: CASSSRQGNEKLFF.

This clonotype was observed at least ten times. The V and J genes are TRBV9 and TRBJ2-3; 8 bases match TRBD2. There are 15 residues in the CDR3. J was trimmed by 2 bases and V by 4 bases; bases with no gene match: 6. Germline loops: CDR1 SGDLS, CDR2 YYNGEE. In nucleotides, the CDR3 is TGTGCCAGCAGCCCGGGACTAGTCTTCACAGATACGCAGTATTTT. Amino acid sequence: CASSPGLVFTDTQYF.

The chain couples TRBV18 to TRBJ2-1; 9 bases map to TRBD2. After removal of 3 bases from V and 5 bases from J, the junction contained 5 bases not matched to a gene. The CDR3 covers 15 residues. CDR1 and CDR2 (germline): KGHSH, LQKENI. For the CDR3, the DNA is TGTGCCAGCTCACCGAGTCTAGCGGGAAACAATGAGCAGTTCTTC. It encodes CASSPSLAGNNEQFF.

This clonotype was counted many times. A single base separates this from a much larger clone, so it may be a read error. The CDR3 sequence is CASSYLTGELFF. CDR3 bases: TGTGCCAGCAGTTACCTCACCGGGGAGCTGTTTTTT. This sequence joins TRBV6-6 and TRBJ2-2; D call uncertain. Germline CDR1 is MNHNY and CDR2 is SVGAGI (reference sequence). V shed 2 bases and J shed 4 bases, with 2 bases lying between them. The length of the CDR3 is 12 residues.

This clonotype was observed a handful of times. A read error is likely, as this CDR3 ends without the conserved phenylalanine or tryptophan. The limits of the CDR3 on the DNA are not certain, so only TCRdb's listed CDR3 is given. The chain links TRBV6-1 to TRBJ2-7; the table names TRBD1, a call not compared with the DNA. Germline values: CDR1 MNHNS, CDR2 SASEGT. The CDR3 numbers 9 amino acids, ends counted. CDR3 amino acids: CASGCSPGP.

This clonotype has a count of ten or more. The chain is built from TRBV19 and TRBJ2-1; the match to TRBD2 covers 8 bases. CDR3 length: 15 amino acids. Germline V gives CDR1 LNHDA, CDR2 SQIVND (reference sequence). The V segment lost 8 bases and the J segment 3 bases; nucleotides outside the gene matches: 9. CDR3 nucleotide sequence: TGTGCCAGTGATCCCAGCGGGGGCCTCTACAATGAGCAGTTCTTC. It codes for CASDPSGGLYNEQFF.

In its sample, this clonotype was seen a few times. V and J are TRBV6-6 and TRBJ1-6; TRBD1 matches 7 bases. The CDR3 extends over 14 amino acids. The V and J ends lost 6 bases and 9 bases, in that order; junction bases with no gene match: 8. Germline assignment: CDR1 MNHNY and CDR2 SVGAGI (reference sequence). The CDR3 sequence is CASSLRQGGSPLHF. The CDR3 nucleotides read TGTGCCAGCAGCCTCAGACAGGGCGGTTCACCCCTCCACTTT.

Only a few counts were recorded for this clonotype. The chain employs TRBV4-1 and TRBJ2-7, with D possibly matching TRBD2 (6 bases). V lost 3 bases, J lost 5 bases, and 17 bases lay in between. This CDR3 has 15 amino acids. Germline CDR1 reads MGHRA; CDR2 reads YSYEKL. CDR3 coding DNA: TGCGCCAGCAGCCACCAGGGAGGCCCCCTAGACGAGCAGTACTTC. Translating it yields CASSHQGGPLDEQYF.

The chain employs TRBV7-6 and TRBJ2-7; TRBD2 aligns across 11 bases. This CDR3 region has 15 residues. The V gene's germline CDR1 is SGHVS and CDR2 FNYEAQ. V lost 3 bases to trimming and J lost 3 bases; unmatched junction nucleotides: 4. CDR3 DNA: TGTGCCAGCAGCTTTACTAGCGGGGGACGCTACGAGCAGTACTTC. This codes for CASSFTSGGRYEQYF.